Listed below are T cell receptor beta chains from one sample, sequenced in a study of OX40 agonist ivuxolimab in advanced cancers. Assay: immunoSEQ multiplex PCR; the TCRdb copy retains only in-frame clones and omits some. This table has 98,000 or so clones, about 80% appearing once. The material was CD4+ or CD8+ T cells sorted from blood, obtained in a trial of the OX40 agonist ivuxolimab. The source of these receptors is an adult with an advanced solid tumor such as melanoma, head and neck, liver or kidney cancer. Both conserved end residues are part of each CDR3. The D gene is left open where the match is weak. Some rows mark clone size as missing; the rest say once, few, many or name a class of expanded clone.

V,J,size,D,CDR3,DNA
TRBV7-2,TRBJ2-3,.,TRBD2,CASSPGLADTDTQYF,TGTGCCAGCAGCCCGGGACTAGCGGACACAGATACGCAGTATTTT
TRBV18,TRBJ1-3,.,TRBD1,CASSPNTQGARGNTIYF,TGTGCCAGCTCACCAAATACACAGGGGGCGAGAGGAAACACCATATATTTT
TRBV9,TRBJ1-4,.,.,CASSSATGGFTEKLFF,TGTGCCAGCAGCTCCGCAACTGGGGGCTTCACGGAAAAACTGTTTTTT
TRBV28,TRBJ2-5,.,.,CASGGGARETQYF,TGTGCCTCAGGAGGTGGGGCCAGGGAGACCCAGTACTTC
TRBV15,TRBJ2-3,.,TRBD2,CATSEGLAGVDTQYF,TGTGCCACCAGCGAGGGACTAGCGGGAGTAGATACGCAGTATTTT
TRBV18,TRBJ2-2,once,.,CASSLVRPDTSNTGELFF,TGTGCCAGCTCACTAGTAAGGCCGGACACTTCGAACACCGGGGAGCTGTTTTTT
TRBV10-1,TRBJ1-3,.,.,CASSESAGSGNTIYF,TGCGCCAGCAGTGAGTCCGCTGGCTCTGGAAACACCATATATTTT
TRBV6-5,TRBJ1-5,.,.,CASSYSDGQPQHF,TGTGCCAGCAGTTACTCTGACGGTCAGCCCCAGCATTTT
TRBV11-2,TRBJ1-6,few,.,CASSYPSSYNSPLHF,TGTGCCAGCAGCTATCCAAGCTCCTATAATTCACCCCTCCACTTT
TRBV7-6,TRBJ2-1,.,.,CASSSRDSSSYNEQFF,TGTGCCAGCAGCTCGCGGGACTCAAGCTCCTACAATGAGCAGTTCTTC
TRBV2,TRBJ2-5,.,TRBD1,CASSGLGQGEETQYF,TGTGCCAGCAGTGGCCTAGGACAGGGGGAAGAGACCCAGTACTTC
TRBV4-3,TRBJ2-5,.,TRBD2,CASSQDLSGGAETQYF,TGCGCCAGCAGCCAAGATCTTAGCGGGGGGGCGGAGACCCAGTACTTC
TRBV7-6,TRBJ2-7,few,.,CASSALGNEQYF,TGTGCCAGCAGCGCCTTGGGGAACGAGCAGTACTTC
TRBV7-7,TRBJ2-3,.,TRBD1,CASSGQGTDTQYF,TGTGCCAGCAGCGGACAGGGCACAGATACGCAGTATTTT
TRBV2,TRBJ1-3,.,.,CASSPGGALRGNTIYF,TGTGCCAGCAGCCCGGGGGGGGCTCTGCGAGGAAACACCATATATTTT
TRBV7-2,TRBJ2-1,.,TRBD2,CASSPSGGLYNEQFF,TGTGCCAGCAGCCCTAGCGGGGGCCTTTACAATGAGCAGTTCTTC
TRBV7-8,TRBJ1-2,.,.,CASSLGSKGNGYTF,TGTGCCAGCAGCTTAGGATCAAAGGGAAATGGCTACACCTTC
TRBV6-5,TRBJ2-2,.,.,CASKRLGLTGELFF,TGTGCCAGCAAACGCCTCGGGTTAACCGGGGAGCTGTTTTTT
TRBV7-2,TRBJ1-5,few,.,CASSPWINQPQHF,TGTGCCAGCAGCCCTTGGATCAATCAGCCCCAGCATTTT
TRBV9,TRBJ2-1,once,.,CASSVAPQSNEQFF,TGTGCCAGCAGCGTAGCTCCTCAATCCAATGAGCAGTTCTTC
TRBV7-2,TRBJ1-1,.,.,CASSRDMDTEAFF,TGTGCCAGCAGCAGAGATATGGACACTGAAGCTTTCTTT
TRBV4-2,TRBJ2-5,once,TRBD2,CASSPGASSGSIQYF,TGTGCCAGCAGCCCGGGGGCATCTAGCGGGAGTATCCAGTACTTC
TRBV19,TRBJ2-7,.,TRBD1,CASSLGTGHWQYF,TGTGCCAGTAGTCTTGGGACAGGCCATTGGCAGTACTTC
TRBV15,TRBJ2-5,.,.,CATSRDSGVETQYF,TGTGCCACCAGCAGAGATTCGGGGGTCGAGACCCAGTACTTC
TRBV19,TRBJ1-3,.,TRBD1,CASSRGTVGNTIYF,TGTGCCAGTAGTAGAGGGACAGTTGGAAACACCATATATTTT
TRBV5-8,TRBJ2-7,.,.,CASSTKHEQYF,TGTGCCAGCTCGACTAAACACGAGCAGTACTTC
TRBV4-3,TRBJ2-5,.,.,CASSQGPGETQYF,TGCGCCAGCAGCCAAGGTCCGGGGGAGACCCAGTACTTC
TRBV7-8,TRBJ1-4,.,.,CASCQDLSEKLFF,TGTGCCAGCTGTCAGGATCTAAGCGAAAAACTGTTTTTT
TRBV7-2,TRBJ2-5,once,.,CASSQGRETQYF,TGTGCCAGCAGCCAGGGCCGGGAGACCCAGTACTTC
TRBV5-1,TRBJ1-3,.,.,CASSLGPGVGNTIYF,TGCGCCAGCAGCTTGGGGCCGGGGGTCGGAAACACCATATATTTT
TRBV5-1,TRBJ2-2,.,.,CASRRQRANTGELFF,TGCGCCAGCAGACGTCAAAGGGCGAACACCGGGGAGCTGTTTTTT
TRBV14,TRBJ2-1,.,TRBD1,CASSPRLPGQADNEQFF,TGTGCCAGCAGCCCCCGCCTGCCGGGACAGGCCGACAATGAGCAGTTCTTC
TRBV5-8,TRBJ2-5,.,.,CASSLPQETQYF,TGTGCCAGCAGCTTACCCCAAGAGACCCAGTACTTC
TRBV14,TRBJ1-3,.,.,CASSPGTSGNTIYF,TGTGCCAGCAGCCCCGGGACGTCTGGAAACACCATATATTTT
TRBV11-2,TRBJ2-2,.,TRBD2,CASSLRETNTGELFF,TGTGCCAGCAGCTTGCGGGAGACAAACACCGGGGAGCTGTTTTTT
TRBV28,TRBJ2-2,.,.,CASSLWDTGELFF,TGTGCCAGCAGTTTGTGGGACACCGGGGAGCTGTTTTTT
TRBV28,TRBJ2-7,.,TRBD1,CASSSQGTGGLKQYF,TGTGCCAGCAGTTCTCAGGGGACAGGGGGTTTGAAGCAGTACTTC
TRBV27,TRBJ1-4,.,TRBD1,CASKITRGRGEKLFF,TGTGCCAGCAAAATTACGAGGGGGCGCGGGGAAAAACTGTTTTTT
TRBV4-3,TRBJ1-2,few,.,CASSQETGSPGYTF,TGCGCCAGCAGCCAAGAAACGGGTTCCCCCGGCTACACCTTC
TRBV12-2,TRBJ2-3,.,.,CASRLTDHRGTGESDTQYF,TGTGCAAGTCGCTTAACTGATCATCGGGGGACAGGGGAATCAGATACGCAGTATTTT
TRBV4-2,TRBJ2-7,.,.,CASSQDGRVNEQYF,TGTGCCAGCAGCCAAGATGGCAGGGTGAACGAGCAGTACTTC
TRBV18,TRBJ2-7,few,.,CASSPSDAYEQYF,TGTGCCAGCTCACCATCGGACGCCTACGAGCAGTACTTC
TRBV27,TRBJ1-6,.,.,CASSYRTVYNSPLHF,TGTGCCAGCAGTTATCGGACAGTCTATAATTCACCCCTCCACTTT
TRBV5-5,TRBJ1-1,.,.,CASSLYSQGHTEAFF,TGTGCCAGCAGCTTGTATAGCCAGGGCCACACTGAAGCTTTCTTT
TRBV4-1,TRBJ2-1,.,TRBD1,CASSHRTGVNNEQFF,TGCGCCAGCAGCCATAGGACAGGGGTAAACAATGAGCAGTTCTTC
TRBV4-2,TRBJ2-5,.,TRBD2,CASSQDPAGGTRRETQYF,TGTGCCAGCAGCCAAGATCCAGCGGGGGGGACCCGGAGAGAGACCCAGTACTTC
TRBV4-1,TRBJ2-7,.,.,CASSQAPGQVYEQYF,TGCGCCAGCAGCCAAGCCCCGGGACAAGTCTACGAGCAGTACTTC
TRBV2,TRBJ1-1,.,.,CCNGNTEAFF,TGCTGCAACGGTAACACTGAAGCTTTCTTT
TRBV11-3,TRBJ1-1,.,.,CASSLGRNTEAFF,TGTGCCAGCAGCTTAGGACGGAACACTGAAGCTTTCTTT
TRBV4-2,TRBJ1-1,.,.,CASSPKGTEAFF,TGTGCCAGCAGCCCGAAGGGTACTGAAGCTTTCTTT
TRBV28,TRBJ1-1,.,TRBD1,CASSSTHYGQAVKAFF,TGTGCCAGCAGCTCAACACACTATGGACAGGCTGTGAAAGCTTTCTTT